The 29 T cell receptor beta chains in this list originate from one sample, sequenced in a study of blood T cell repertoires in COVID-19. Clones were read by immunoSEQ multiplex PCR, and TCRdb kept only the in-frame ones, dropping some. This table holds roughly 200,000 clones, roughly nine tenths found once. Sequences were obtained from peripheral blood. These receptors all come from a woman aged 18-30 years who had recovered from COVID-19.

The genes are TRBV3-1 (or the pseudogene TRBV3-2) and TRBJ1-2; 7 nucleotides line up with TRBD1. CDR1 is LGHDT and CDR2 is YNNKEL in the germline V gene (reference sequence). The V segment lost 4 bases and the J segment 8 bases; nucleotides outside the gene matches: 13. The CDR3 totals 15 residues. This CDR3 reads CASSLEGGRSRGYTF. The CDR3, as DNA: TGTGCCAGCAGCCTTGAAGGGGGCCGGAGCCGGGGCTACACCTTC.

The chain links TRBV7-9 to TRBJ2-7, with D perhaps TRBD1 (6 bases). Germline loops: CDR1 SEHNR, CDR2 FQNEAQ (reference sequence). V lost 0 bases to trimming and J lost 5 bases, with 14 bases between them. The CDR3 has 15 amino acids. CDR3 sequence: CASSLAGAGAHEQYF. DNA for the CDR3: TGTGCCAGCAGCTTAGCGGGCGCAGGGGCCCACGAGCAGTACTTC. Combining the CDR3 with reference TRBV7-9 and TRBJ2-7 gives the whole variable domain DTGVSQNPRHKITKRGQNVTFRCDPISEHNRLYWYRQTLGQGPEFLTYFQNEAQLEKSRLLSDRFSAERPKGSFSTLEIQRTEQGDSAMYLCASSLAGAGAHEQYFGPGTRLTVT.

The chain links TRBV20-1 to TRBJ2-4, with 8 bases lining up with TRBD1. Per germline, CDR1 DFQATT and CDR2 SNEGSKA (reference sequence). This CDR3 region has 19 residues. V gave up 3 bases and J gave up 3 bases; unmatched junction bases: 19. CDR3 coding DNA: TGCAGTGCTAGTGGAACGGGACAGGTGGATGTAAAGGGCAAAAACATTCAGTACTTC. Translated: CSASGTGQVDVKGKNIQYF.

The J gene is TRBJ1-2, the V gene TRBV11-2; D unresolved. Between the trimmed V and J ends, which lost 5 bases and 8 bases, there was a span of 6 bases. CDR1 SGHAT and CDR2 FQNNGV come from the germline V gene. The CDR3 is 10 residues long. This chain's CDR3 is CASSHRGYTF. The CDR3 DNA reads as TGTGCCAGCAGCCACCGGGGCTACACCTTC.

CDR3: CASSSTRDVSGELFF. CDR3 coding DNA: TGTGCCAGCAGCTCCACGCGGGATGTCAGCGGGGAGCTGTTTTTT. The J gene is TRBJ2-2, the V gene TRBV7-2, with a weak D call TRBD2 (6 bases). CDR3 length equals 15 residues. The germline V gene encodes CDR1 SGHTA and CDR2 FQGNSA. V was shortened by 4 bases and J by 7 bases, with 16 bases between the two germline ends.

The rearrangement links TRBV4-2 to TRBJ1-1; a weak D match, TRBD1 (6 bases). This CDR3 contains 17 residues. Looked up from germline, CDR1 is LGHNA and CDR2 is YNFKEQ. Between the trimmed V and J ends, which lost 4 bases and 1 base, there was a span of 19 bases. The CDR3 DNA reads TGTGCCAGCAGCCCCTACGCCCTTGGACAGAGGAACACTGAAGCTTTCTTT. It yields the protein CASSPYALGQRNTEAFF.

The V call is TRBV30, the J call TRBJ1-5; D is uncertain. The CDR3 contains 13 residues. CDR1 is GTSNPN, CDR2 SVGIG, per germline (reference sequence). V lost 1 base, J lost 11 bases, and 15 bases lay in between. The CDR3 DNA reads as TGTGCCTGGAGTGAGTCATCGGTGGTGTCCCAGCATTTT. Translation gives CAWSESSVVSQHF.

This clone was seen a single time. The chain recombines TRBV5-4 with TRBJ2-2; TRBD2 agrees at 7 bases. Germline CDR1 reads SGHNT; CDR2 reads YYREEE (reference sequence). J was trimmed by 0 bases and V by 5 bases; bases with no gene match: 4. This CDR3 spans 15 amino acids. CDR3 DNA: TGTGCCAGCAGTCCGGGGGGAGCGAACACCGGGGAGCTGTTTTTT. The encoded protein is CASSPGGANTGELFF.

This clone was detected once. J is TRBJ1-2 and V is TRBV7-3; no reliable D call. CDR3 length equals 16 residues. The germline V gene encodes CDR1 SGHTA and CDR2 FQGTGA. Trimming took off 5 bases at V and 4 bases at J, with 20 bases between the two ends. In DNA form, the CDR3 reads TGTGCCAGCAGCACCTCAGCAGGCGGGCCCTTCTATGGCTACACCTTC. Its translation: CASSTSAGGPFYGYTF.

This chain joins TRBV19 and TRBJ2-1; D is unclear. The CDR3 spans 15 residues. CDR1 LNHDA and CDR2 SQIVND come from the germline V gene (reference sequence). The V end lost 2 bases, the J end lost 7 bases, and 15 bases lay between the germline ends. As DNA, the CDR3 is TGTGCCAGTAGTATAATGGCAGTTGGGCAAAATGAGCAGTTCTTC. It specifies CASSIMAVGQNEQFF.

The CDR3 sequence is CASSPPNWRESTDTQYF. For the CDR3, the DNA is TGTGCCAGTAGTCCCCCGAATTGGCGGGAAAGCACAGATACGCAGTATTTT. This chain uses TRBV19 with TRBJ2-3, with D possibly matching TRBD2 (6 bases). The CDR3 sequence is 17 residues long. V lost 5 bases, J lost 0 bases, and 18 bases lay in between. CDR1 LNHDA and CDR2 SQIVND come from the germline V gene (reference sequence).

The CDR3 region has the DNA TGCGCCAGCAGCCAAGCCGCGGGACCCTACAATGAGCAGTTCTTC. Amino acids: CASSQAAGPYNEQFF. The rearrangement joins TRBV4-3 to TRBJ2-1; weak D call: TRBD2 (6 bases). V lost 1 base and J 2 bases, leaving 9 bases between the germline ends. The germline gives CDR1 LGHNA, CDR2 YSLEER. This CDR3 has 15 amino acids.

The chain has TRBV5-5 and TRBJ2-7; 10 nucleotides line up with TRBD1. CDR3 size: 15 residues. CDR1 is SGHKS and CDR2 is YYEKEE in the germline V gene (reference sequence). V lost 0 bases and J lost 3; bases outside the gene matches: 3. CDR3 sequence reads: CASSLGQGAGYEQYF. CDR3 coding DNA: TGTGCCAGCAGCTTGGGACAGGGGGCGGGCTACGAGCAGTACTTC.

The CDR3 coding sequence is TGTGCCAGCAGAACAGGGAGCCAGCCCCAGCATTTT. This gives the protein CASRTGSQPQHF. The chain joins TRBV27 to TRBJ1-5; the D gene is possibly TRBD1 (6 bases). Germline assignment: CDR1 MNHEY and CDR2 SMNVEV (reference sequence). This CDR3 has 12 amino acids. V gave up 6 bases and J gave up 7 bases, with 10 bases separating them.

As DNA, the CDR3 is TGTGCCAGCAGCCCCTCGTTGGGTAGCGGCTACGAGCAGTACTTC. It translates to CASSPSLGSGYEQYF. The V call is TRBV14, the J call TRBJ2-7, with D perhaps matching TRBD2 (6 bases). The CDR3 consists of 15 residues. Germline CDR1 reads SGHDN; CDR2 reads FVKESK. V lost 4 bases and J lost 3, with 16 bases in between. The complete variable domain, with remaining parts taken from reference TRBV14 and TRBJ2-7, reads EAGVTQFPSHSVIEKGQTVTLRCDPISGHDNLYWYRRVMGKEIKFLLHFVKESKQDESGMPNNRFLAERTGGTYSTLKVQPAELEDSGVYFCASSPSLGSGYEQYFGPGTRLTVT.

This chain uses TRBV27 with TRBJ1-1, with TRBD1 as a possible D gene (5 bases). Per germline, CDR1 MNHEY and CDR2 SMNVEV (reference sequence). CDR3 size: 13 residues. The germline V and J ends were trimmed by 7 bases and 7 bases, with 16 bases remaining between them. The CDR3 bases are TGTGCCAGCAAAAGATTACAGGTGGATGAAGCTTTCTTT. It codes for CASKRLQVDEAFF.

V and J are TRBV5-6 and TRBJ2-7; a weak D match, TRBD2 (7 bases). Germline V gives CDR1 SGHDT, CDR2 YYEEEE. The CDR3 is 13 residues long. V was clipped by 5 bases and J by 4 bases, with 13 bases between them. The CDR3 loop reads CASRLRGGYEQYF. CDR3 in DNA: TGTGCCAGCAGACTGAGGGGGGGTTACGAGCAGTACTTC.

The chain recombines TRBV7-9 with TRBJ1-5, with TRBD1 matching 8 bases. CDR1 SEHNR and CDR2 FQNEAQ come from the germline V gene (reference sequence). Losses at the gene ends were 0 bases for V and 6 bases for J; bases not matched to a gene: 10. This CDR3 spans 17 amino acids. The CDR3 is CASSLAQSDRGPQPQHF. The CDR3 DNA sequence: TGTGCCAGCAGCTTAGCGCAGAGCGACAGGGGCCCTCAGCCCCAGCATTTT.

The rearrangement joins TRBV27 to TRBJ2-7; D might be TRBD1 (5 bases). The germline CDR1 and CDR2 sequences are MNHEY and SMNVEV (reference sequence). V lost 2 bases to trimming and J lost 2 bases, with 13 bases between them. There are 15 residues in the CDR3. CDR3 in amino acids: CASSLKQDAPYEQYF. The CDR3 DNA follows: TGTGCCAGCAGTTTAAAACAGGACGCACCCTACGAGCAGTACTTC.

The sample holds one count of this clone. This chain's CDR3 is CAWSSGLYSNQPQHF. CDR3 nucleotide sequence: TGTGCCTGGAGCTCAGGTCTTTATAGCAATCAGCCCCAGCATTTT. The chain uses TRBV30 and TRBJ1-5; D not resolved. The germline V gene encodes CDR1 GTSNPN and CDR2 SVGIG (reference sequence). This CDR3 comprises 15 residues. V shed 3 bases and J shed 0 bases, with 12 bases lying between them.

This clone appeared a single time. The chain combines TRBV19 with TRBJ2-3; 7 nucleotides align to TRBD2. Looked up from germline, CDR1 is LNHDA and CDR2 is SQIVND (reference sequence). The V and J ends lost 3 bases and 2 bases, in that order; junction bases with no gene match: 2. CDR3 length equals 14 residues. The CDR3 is CASSISGITDTQYF. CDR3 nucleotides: TGTGCCAGTAGTATCAGCGGGATCACAGATACGCAGTATTTT.

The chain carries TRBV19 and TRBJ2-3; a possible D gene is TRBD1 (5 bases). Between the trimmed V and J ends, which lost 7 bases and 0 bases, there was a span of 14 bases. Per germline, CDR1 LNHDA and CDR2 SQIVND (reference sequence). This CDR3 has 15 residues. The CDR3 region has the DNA TGTGCCAGTACCATCGTGGCAGGGAGCACAGATACGCAGTATTTT. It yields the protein CASTIVAGSTDTQYF.

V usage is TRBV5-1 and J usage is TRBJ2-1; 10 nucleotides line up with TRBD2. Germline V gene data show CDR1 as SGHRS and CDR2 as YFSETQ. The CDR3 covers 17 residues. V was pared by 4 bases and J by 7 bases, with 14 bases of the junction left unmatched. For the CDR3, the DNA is TGCGCCAGCAGCCGGCCTAGCGGGAGCACCTGGATAAATGAGCAGTTCTTC. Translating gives CASSRPSGSTWINEQFF.

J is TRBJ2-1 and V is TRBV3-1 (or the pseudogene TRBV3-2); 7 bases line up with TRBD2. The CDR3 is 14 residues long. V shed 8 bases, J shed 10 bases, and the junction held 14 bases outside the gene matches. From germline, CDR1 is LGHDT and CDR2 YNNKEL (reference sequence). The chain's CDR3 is CASRRASGGREQFF. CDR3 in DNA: TGTGCCAGCCGCCGGGCTAGCGGAGGGCGGGAGCAGTTCTTC.

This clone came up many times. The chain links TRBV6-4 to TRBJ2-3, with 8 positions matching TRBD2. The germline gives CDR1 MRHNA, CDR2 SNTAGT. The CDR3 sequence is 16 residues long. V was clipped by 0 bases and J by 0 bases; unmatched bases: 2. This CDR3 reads CASSDSASGSTDTQYF. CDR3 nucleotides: TGTGCCAGCAGTGACTCAGCTAGCGGGAGCACAGATACGCAGTATTTT.

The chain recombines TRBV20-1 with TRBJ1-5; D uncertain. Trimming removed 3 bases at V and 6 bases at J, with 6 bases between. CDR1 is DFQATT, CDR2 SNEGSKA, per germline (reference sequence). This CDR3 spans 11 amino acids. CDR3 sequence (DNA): TGCAGTGCTAGCCTAGGTCAGCCCCAGCATTTT. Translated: CSASLGQPQHF.

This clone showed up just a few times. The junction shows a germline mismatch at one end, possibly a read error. For the CDR3, the DNA is TGTGCCAGCAGCGAAGGGGCCAACTACGAGCAGTACTTC. It is translated as CASSEGANYEQYF. The genes are TRBV6-1 and TRBJ2-7; TRBD1 might be the D (5 bases). The germline V gene has CDR1 MNHNS and CDR2 SASEGT. This CDR3 spans 13 amino acids.

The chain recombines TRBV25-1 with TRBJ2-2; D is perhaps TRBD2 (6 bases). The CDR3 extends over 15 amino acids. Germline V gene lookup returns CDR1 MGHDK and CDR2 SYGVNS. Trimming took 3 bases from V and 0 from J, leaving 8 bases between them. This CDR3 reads CASSEGLSNTGELFF. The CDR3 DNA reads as TGTGCCAGCAGTGAGGGACTCTCGAACACCGGGGAGCTGTTTTTT.

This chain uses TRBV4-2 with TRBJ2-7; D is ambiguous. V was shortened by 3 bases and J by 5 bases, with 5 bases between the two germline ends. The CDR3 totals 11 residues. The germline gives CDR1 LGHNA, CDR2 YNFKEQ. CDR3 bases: TGTGCCAGCAGCCACAACAACGAGCAGTACTTC. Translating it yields CASSHNNEQYF.